Below, one TCR beta chain is given with its context. These data originate in a study of shared clonotypes between healthy human individuals. Profiling relied on immunoSEQ multiplex PCR, and the TCRdb table lists in-frame clones only, not all of them. The sample has about 960,000 clones, approximately 76% seen once. The ends were cut back, 3 bases at V and 8 bases at J, with 23 bases in the middle. Germline CDR1 reads SGHRS; CDR2 reads YFSETQ. CDR3 length: 17 residues. The J gene is TRBJ1-4, the V gene TRBV5-1; D is unclear. This sequence was found in a man between 18 and 29 years old in good health. Specimen: memory CD4+ T cells sorted from blood. Regarding subset: CD45RA-negative fraction. The CDR3 is CASSSFRLGSEGEKLFF. The CDR3 DNA reads TGCGCCAGCAGCTCCTTTCGACTTGGGTCGGAGGGAGAAAAACTGTTTTTT.